This entry lists 20 T cell receptor beta chains sequenced from one sample in a study of spatial heterogeneity in lung cancer. TCRdb fed the 5' RACE reads into MiXCR, producing one record per CDR3 protein. Of about 36,000 distinct CDR3 sequences in the sample, 4% to 6% were seen once. Time point described: sample taken at primary tumor resection. The input material, whole RNA from tumor, nontumor lung or frozen PBMC, was sequenced unsorted. Specimen: PBMCs, collected at surgery. These TCRs come from a female donor with early-stage non-small cell lung cancer.

J is TRBJ2-2 and V is TRBV7-2; unclear D gene. Trimming left V 3 bases short and J 5 bases short, with 10 bases between. The V gene's germline CDR1 is SGHTA and CDR2 FQGNSA. CDR3 length: 14 residues. The CDR3 region has the DNA TGTGCCAGCAGCTTCTACACAAGAACCGGGGAGCTGTTTTTT. This codes for CASSFYTRTGELFF.

Only a few counts were recorded for this clonotype. The rearrangement uses TRBV28 and TRBJ2-5; D uncertain. The CDR3 extends over 15 amino acids. Trimming took off 7 bases at V and 2 bases at J, with 17 bases between the two ends. CDR1 MDHEN and CDR2 SYDVKM come from the germline V gene. In nucleotides, the CDR3 is TGTGCCAGCACCCTACCCCGAGCAGGACAAGAGACCCAGTACTTC. Amino acid sequence: CASTLPRAGQETQYF.

V gene TRBV20-1 combines with J gene TRBJ2-2, with unresolved D. Germline V gene lookup returns CDR1 DFQATT and CDR2 SNEGSKA (reference sequence). V was shortened by 4 bases and J by 3 bases, with 6 bases between the two germline ends. There are 12 residues in the CDR3. The CDR3 region is CSAMGDTGELFF. The CDR3 nucleotides read TGCAGTGCTATGGGTGACACCGGGGAGCTGTTTTTT.

Ten or more counts support this clonotype. The genes are TRBV7-8 and TRBJ2-1; the D gene could be TRBD1 or TRBD2 (7 bases each). The V end lost 5 bases, the J end lost 5 bases, and 13 bases lay between the germline ends. The germline V gene encodes CDR1 SGHVS and CDR2 FQNEAQ. This CDR3 has 14 residues. CDR3 region: CASSTPGGDNEQFF. DNA for the CDR3: TGTGCCAGCAGCACCCCAGGGGGGGACAATGAGCAGTTCTTC.

This clonotype was picked up many times. The germline gene is not matched at one end of the junction; a read error may be the cause. The chain couples TRBV7-7 to TRBJ2-2; D is unresolved. Germline V lookup: CDR1 SSHAT, CDR2 FNYEAQ (reference sequence). The CDR3 covers 13 residues. This chain's CDR3 is CASSLDLSGELFF. The DNA for the CDR3 is TGTGCTAGCAGCTTAGATCTCTCCGGGGAGCTGTTTTTT. Full variable domain (rest looked up from reference TRBV7-7 and TRBJ2-2): GAGVSQSPRYKVTKRGQDVTLRCDPISSHATLYWYQQALGQGPEFLTYFNYEAQPDKSGLPSDRFSAERPEGSISTLTIQRTEQRDSAMYRCASSLDLSGELFFGEGSRLTVL.

This clonotype was found many times. The chain has TRBV5-1 and TRBJ2-7; unclear D gene. The length of the CDR3 is 13 residues. V lost 2 bases to trimming and J lost 7 bases, with 13 bases between them. The germline V gene has CDR1 SGHRS and CDR2 YFSETQ. The CDR3 nucleotides are TGCGCCAGCAGCTTTCCCCACTTTATTGAGCAGTACTTC. Amino acid sequence: CASSFPHFIEQYF.

The V call is TRBV14, the J call TRBJ2-1; unclear D gene. Per the germline V gene, CDR1 is SGHDN and CDR2 is FVKESK. The CDR3 is made up of 13 amino acids. The V end was cut by 0 bases, the J end by 4 bases, with 4 bases between. Written as DNA, the CDR3 is TGTGCCAGCAGCCAAGACTTATACAATGAGCAGTTCTTC. As protein: CASSQDLYNEQFF.

This clonotype was picked up many times. V gene TRBV2 combines with J gene TRBJ2-7, with D unresolved. Trimming took off 2 bases at V and 4 bases at J, with 6 bases between the two ends. CDR3 length equals 12 residues. Germline-derived CDR1 and CDR2 are SNHLY and FYNNEI. As DNA, the CDR3 is TGTGCCAGCAGTGAATGGATTTACGAGCAGTACTTC. Translation: CASSEWIYEQYF.

The CDR3 DNA follows: TGTGCCAGCAGCGTAGGACTAGCGGGGGAGACCCAGTACTTC. Translation gives CASSVGLAGETQYF. This chain joins TRBV9 and TRBJ2-5, with 11 nucleotides matching TRBD2. Germline lookup yields CDR1 SGDLS and CDR2 YYNGEE. V dropped 0 bases and J dropped 5; count of bases not matched to a gene: 0. This CDR3 is built from 14 residues.

This clonotype was seen many times. The chain couples TRBV18 to TRBJ2-1, with D uncertain. The V gene's germline CDR1 is KGHSH and CDR2 LQKENI. This CDR3 is 15 amino acids long. V lost 3 bases, J lost 1 base, and 10 bases lay in between. CDR3 DNA sequence: TGTGCCAGCTCACCCGCCGCCTGGTCCTACAATGAGCAGTTCTTC. Translating it yields CASSPAAWSYNEQFF.

This sequence joins TRBV20-1 and TRBJ1-2; D is uncertain. This CDR3 spans 12 amino acids. Germline lookup yields CDR1 DFQATT and CDR2 SNEGSKA (reference sequence). Deletions cut 6 bases from V and 8 bases from J, with 16 bases between. The CDR3 loop is CSAFNPTRGYTF. The CDR3 DNA is TGCAGTGCCTTTAACCCTACTCGAGGCTACACCTTC.

This clonotype has at least ten counts. V and J are TRBV5-6 and TRBJ1-1; 12 positions agree with TRBD1. The germline V gene has CDR1 SGHDT and CDR2 YYEEEE. The CDR3 is 15 amino acids. The V and J ends lost 4 bases and 3 bases, in that order; junction bases with no gene match: 4. This chain's CDR3 is CASSGGTGGHTEAFF. The DNA for the CDR3 is TGTGCCAGCAGCGGAGGGACAGGGGGCCACACTGAAGCTTTCTTT.

This clonotype was recorded at least ten times. This chain uses TRBV6-2 or TRBV6-3 with TRBJ2-4; TRBD1 aligns across 7 bases. This CDR3 comprises 14 residues. The germline gives CDR1 MNHEY, CDR2 SVGEGT. V was clipped by 6 bases and J by 4 bases; unmatched bases: 6. The CDR3 DNA reads as TGTGCCAGCAGAACCGGGACAGCTAAAAACATTCAGTACTTC. It translates to CASRTGTAKNIQYF.

This clonotype is medium-sized (0.01 to 0.1%) within its sample. The chain carries TRBV30 and TRBJ1-1, with 8 nucleotides matching TRBD1. The CDR3 is made up of 14 amino acids. V was pared by 4 bases and J by 0 bases, with 4 bases of the junction left unmatched. CDR1 is GTSNPN and CDR2 is SVGIG in the germline V gene (reference sequence). The CDR3 coding sequence is TGTGCCTGGAATCTGGGACAGGTGAACACTGAAGCTTTCTTT. Amino acid sequence: CAWNLGQVNTEAFF.

This clonotype was detected a few times. The chain couples TRBV2 to TRBJ2-7, with 8 positions matching TRBD1. Germline assignment: CDR1 SNHLY and CDR2 FYNNEI. The CDR3 extends over 14 amino acids. Trimming removed 4 bases from V and 4 bases from J; junction bases left unmatched: 6. CDR3 sequence (DNA): TGTGCCAGCAGTGTCGAGGGGACAGGTTACGAGCAGTACTTC. Protein: CASSVEGTGYEQYF.

This clonotype has at least ten counts. The CDR3 nucleotides are TGCAGTGCTGGCGACAGGGTCTCTGGCTACACCTTC. Residues: CSAGDRVSGYTF. V usage is TRBV20-1 and J usage is TRBJ1-2; 7 bases match TRBD1. Trimming removed 5 bases from V and 7 bases from J; junction bases left unmatched: 7. Germline-derived CDR1 and CDR2 are DFQATT and SNEGSKA (reference sequence). The CDR3 length is 12 residues.

This rearrangement joins TRBV6-1 to TRBJ2-5, with 9 bases fitting TRBD2. Germline V gives CDR1 MNHNS, CDR2 SASEGT. The CDR3 runs to 16 residues. V trimming: 1 base; J trimming: 6 bases; junction bases outside the gene matches: 9. In DNA, the CDR3 is TGTGCCAGCAGTGAAGTAGGACTAGCGCTGGGAAAGACCCAGTACTTC. This translates into CASSEVGLALGKTQYF.

There are many counts of this clonotype. This chain uses TRBV28 with TRBJ1-5; D remains ambiguous. V lost 2 bases and J lost 4, with 9 bases in between. Germline CDR1 and CDR2: MDHEN and SYDVKM. The CDR3 covers 14 residues. The CDR3 loop reads CASSLLHPNQPQHF. CDR3 nucleotides: TGTGCCAGCAGTTTACTCCACCCTAATCAGCCCCAGCATTTT.

At least ten counts were recorded for this clonotype. The rearrangement uses TRBV12-3 or TRBV12-4 and TRBJ1-3, with 7 positions matching TRBD1. This CDR3 contains 14 residues. J lost 4 bases, V lost 1 base, and 1 base had no gene match. The CDR3 DNA follows: TGTGCCAGCAGTTTAGGACAGGGAGGAAACACCATATATTTT. It yields the protein CASSLGQGGNTIYF.

This clonotype was observed many times. The CDR3 sequence is CASSHLTENEQFF. For the CDR3, the DNA is TGTGCCAGCAGCCACTTGACAGAAAATGAGCAGTTCTTC. The chain is built from TRBV11-1 and TRBJ2-1; a weak D match, TRBD1 (5 bases). V dropped 5 bases and J dropped 7 bases, with 12 bases sitting between them. Germline V gene lookup returns CDR1 SGHAT and CDR2 FQDESV (reference sequence). CDR3 size: 13 residues.